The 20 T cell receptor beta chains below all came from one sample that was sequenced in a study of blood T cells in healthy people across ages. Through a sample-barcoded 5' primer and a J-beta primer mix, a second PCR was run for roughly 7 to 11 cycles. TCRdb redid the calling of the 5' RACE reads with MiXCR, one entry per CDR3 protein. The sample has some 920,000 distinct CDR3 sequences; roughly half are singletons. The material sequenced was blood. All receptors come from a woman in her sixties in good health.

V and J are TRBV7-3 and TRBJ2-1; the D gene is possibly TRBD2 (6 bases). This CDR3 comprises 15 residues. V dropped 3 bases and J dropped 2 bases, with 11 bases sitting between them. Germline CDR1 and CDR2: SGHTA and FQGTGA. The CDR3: CASSFGGLPYNEQFF. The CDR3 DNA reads TGTGCCAGCAGCTTCGGGGGACTTCCCTACAATGAGCAGTTCTTC.

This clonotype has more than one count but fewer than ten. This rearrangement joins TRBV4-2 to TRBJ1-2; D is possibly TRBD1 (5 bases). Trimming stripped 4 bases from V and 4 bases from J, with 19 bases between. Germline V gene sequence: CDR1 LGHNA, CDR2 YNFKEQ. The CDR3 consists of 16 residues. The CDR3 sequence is CASSLAQGTDAYGYTF. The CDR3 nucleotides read TGTGCCAGCAGCCTAGCTCAGGGTACTGACGCCTATGGCTACACCTTC.

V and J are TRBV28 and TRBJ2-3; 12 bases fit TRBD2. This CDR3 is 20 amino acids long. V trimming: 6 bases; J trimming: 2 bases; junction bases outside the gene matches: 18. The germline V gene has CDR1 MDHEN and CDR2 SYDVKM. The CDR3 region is CASRLPRTSGMLPNTDTQYF. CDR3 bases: TGTGCCAGCAGACTTCCCCGGACTAGCGGGATGCTACCTAACACAGATACGCAGTATTTT.

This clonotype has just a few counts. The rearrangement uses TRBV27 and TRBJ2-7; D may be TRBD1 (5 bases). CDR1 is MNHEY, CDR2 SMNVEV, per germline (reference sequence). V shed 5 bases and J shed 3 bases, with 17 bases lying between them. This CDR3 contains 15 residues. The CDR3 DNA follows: TGTGCCAGCAGTCAAACTGCAGGGTTGATCTACGAGCAGTACTTC. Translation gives CASSQTAGLIYEQYF.

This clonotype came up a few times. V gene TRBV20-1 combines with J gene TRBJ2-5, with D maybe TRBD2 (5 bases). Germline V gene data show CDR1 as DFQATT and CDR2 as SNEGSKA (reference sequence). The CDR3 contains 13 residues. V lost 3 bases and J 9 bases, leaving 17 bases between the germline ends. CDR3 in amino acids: CSARAGLKVAQYF. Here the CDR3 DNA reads TGCAGTGCTAGGGCAGGACTCAAGGTGGCCCAGTACTTC.

CDR3 amino acids: CASSQLTDNAYGYTF. The DNA of the CDR3 is TGTGCCAGCAGCCAGTTAACGGACAATGCCTATGGCTACACCTTC. The chain is built from TRBV3-1 and TRBJ1-2; D perhaps matches TRBD1 (5 bases). Trimming pared 3 bases from V and 4 bases from J, leaving 15 bases between. CDR1 and CDR2 (germline): LGHDT, YNNKEL (reference sequence). The CDR3 spans 15 residues.

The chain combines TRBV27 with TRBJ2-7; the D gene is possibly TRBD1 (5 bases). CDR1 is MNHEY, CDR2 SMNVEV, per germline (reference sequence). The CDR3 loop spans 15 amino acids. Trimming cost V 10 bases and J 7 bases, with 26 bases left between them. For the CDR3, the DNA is TGTGCCAACAATGCCCTCGGCCTGGGGCTGGTGGAGCAGTACTTC. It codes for CANNALGLGLVEQYF.

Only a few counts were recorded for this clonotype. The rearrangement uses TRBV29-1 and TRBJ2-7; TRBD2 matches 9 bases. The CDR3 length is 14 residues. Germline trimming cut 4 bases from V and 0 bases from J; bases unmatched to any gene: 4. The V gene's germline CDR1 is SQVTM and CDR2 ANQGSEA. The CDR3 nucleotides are TGCAGCGTTGTCGGTAGCGGGAGCTCCTACGAGCAGTACTTC. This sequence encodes CSVVGSGSSYEQYF.

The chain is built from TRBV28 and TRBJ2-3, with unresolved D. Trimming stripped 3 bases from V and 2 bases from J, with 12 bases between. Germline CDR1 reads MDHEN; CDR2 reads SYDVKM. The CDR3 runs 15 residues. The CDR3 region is CASSFTSLHTDTQYF. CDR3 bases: TGTGCCAGCAGTTTTACCAGCCTTCACACAGATACGCAGTATTTT.

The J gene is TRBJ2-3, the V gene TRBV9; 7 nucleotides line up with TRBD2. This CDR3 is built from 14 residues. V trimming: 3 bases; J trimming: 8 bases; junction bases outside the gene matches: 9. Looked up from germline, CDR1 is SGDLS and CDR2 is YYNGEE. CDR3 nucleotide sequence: TGTGCCAGCAGCGATATGGCGGGAGTAGGTACGCAGTATTTT. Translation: CASSDMAGVGTQYF.

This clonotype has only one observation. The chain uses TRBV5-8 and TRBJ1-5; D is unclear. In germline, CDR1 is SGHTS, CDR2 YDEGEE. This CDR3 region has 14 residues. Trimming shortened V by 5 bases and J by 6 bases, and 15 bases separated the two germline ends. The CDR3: CASRPRRVRQPQHF. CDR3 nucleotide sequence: TGTGCCAGCAGACCCCGGAGGGTTCGTCAGCCCCAGCATTTT.

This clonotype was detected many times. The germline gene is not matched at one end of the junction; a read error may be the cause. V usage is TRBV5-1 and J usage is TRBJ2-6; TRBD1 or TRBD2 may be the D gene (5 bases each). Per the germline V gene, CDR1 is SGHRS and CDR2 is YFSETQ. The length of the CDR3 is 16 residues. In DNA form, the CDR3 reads TGTGCCAGCAGCTTAGTTGGGGGCTCTGGGGCCAACGTCCTGACTTTC. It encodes CASSLVGGSGANVLTF.

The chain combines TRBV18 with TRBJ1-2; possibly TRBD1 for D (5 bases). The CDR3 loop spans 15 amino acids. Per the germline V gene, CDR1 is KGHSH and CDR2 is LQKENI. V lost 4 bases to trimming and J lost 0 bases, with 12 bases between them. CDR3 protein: CASSRAGETNYGYTF. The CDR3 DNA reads TGTGCCAGCTCACGCGCGGGGGAAACTAACTATGGCTACACCTTC.

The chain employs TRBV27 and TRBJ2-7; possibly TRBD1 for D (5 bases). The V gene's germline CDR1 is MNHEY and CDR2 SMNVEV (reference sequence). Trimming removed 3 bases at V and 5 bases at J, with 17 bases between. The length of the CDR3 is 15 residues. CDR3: CASSLRQGSSHEQYF. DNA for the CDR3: TGTGCCAGCAGTTTGAGGCAGGGAAGTTCGCACGAGCAGTACTTC.

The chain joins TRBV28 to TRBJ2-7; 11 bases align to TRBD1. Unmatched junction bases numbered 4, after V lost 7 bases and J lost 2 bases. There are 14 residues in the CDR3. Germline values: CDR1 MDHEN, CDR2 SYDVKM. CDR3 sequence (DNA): TGTGCCAGCAAAGGACAGGGGGCTCCCTACGAGCAGTACTTC. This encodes CASKGQGAPYEQYF.

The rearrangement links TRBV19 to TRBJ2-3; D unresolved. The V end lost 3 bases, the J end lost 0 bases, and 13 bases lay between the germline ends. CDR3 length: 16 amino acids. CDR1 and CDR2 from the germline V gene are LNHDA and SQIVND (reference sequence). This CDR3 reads CASSMGAVSSTDTQYF. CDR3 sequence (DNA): TGTGCCAGTAGTATGGGCGCAGTCTCTAGCACAGATACGCAGTATTTT.

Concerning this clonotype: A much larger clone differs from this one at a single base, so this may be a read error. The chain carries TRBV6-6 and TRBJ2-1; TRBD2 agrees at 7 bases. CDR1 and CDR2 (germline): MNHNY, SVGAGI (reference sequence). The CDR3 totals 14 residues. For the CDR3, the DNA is TGTGCCAGCAGGCCACTAGCGTTTAACTATGAGCAGGTCTTC. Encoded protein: CASRPLAFNYEQVF.

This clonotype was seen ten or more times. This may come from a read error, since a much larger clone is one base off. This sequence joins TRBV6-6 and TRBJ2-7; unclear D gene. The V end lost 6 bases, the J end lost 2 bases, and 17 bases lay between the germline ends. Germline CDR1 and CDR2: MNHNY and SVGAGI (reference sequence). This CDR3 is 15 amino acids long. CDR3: CASSTQAAKTYEQYF. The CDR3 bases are TGTGCCAGCAGCACCCAGGCCGCCAAGACCTACGAGCAGTACTTC.

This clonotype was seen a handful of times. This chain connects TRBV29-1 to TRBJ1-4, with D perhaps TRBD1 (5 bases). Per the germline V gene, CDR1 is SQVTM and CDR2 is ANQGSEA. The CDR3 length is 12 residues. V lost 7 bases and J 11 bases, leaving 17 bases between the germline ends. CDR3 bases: TGCAGCGCTGGGGGGGATGATCGGAAACTGTTTTTT. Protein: CSAGGDDRKLFF. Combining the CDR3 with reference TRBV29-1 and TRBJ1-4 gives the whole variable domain SAVISQKPSRDICQRGTSLTIQCQVDSQVTMMFWYRQQPGQSLTLIATANQGSEATYESGFVIDKFPISRPNLTFSTLTVSNMSPEDSSIYLCSAGGDDRKLFFGSGTQLSVL.

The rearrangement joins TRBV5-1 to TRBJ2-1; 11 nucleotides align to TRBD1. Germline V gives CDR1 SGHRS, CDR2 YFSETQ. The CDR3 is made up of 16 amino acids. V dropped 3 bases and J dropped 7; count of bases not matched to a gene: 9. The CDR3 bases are TGCGCCAGCAGCTCAACATCCGGGACAGGGGGTAATGAGCAGTTCTTC. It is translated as CASSSTSGTGGNEQFF.